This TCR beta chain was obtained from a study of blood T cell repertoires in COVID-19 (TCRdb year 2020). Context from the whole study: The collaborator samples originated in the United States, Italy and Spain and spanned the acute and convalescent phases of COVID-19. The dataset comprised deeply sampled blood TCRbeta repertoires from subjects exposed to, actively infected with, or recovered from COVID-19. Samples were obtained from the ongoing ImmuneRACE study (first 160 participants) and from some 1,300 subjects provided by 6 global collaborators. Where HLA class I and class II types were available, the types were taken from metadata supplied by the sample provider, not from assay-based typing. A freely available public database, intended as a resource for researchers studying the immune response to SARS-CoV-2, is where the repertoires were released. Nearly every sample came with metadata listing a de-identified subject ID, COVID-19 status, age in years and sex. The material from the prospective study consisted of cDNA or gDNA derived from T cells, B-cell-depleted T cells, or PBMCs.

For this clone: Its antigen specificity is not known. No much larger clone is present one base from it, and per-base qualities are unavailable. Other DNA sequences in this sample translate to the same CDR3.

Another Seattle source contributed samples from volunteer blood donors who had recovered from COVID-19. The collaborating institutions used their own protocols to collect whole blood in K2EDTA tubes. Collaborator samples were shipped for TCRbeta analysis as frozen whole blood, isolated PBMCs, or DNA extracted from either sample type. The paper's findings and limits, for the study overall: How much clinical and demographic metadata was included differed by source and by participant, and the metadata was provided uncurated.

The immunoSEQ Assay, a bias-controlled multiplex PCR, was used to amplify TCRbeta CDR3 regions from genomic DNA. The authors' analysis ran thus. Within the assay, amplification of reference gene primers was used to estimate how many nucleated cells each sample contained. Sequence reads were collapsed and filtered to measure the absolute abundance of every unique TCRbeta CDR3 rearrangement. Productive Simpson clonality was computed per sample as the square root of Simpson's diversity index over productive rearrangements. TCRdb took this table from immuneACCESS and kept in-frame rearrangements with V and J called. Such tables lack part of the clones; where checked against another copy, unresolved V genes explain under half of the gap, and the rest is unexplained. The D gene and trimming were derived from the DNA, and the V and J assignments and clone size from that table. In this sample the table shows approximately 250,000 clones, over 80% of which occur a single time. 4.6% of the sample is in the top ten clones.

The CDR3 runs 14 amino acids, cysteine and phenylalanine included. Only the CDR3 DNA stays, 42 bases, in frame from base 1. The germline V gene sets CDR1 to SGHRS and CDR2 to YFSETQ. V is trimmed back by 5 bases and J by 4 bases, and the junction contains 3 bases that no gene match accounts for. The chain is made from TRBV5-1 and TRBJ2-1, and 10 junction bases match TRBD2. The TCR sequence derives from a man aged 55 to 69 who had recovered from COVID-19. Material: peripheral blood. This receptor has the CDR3 CASSRTSGYNEQFF. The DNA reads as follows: TGCGCCAGCAGTCGGACTAGCGGATACAATGAGCAGTTCTTC.